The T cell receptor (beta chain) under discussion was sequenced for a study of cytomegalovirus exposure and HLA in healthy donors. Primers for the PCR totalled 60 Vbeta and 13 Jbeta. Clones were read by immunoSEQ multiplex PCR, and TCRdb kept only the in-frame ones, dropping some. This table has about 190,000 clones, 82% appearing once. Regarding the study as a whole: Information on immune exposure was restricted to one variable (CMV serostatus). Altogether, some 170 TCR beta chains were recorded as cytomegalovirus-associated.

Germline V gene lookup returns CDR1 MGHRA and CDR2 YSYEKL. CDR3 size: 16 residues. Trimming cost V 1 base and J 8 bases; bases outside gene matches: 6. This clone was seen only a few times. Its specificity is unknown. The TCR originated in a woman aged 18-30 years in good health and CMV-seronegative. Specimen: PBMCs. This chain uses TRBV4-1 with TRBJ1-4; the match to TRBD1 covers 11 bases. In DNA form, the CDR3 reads TGCGCCAGCAGCCAAGGGATGGGACAGGGGGGCGAAAAACTGTTTTTT. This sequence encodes CASSQGMGQGGEKLFF.